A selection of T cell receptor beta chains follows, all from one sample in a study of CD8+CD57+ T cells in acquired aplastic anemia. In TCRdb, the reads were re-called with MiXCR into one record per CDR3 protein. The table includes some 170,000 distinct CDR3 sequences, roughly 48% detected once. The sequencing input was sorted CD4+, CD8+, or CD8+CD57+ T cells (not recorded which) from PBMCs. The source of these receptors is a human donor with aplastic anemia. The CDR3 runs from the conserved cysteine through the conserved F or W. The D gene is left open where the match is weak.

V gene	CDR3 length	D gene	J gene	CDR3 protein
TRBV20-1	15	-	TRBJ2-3	CSVRGGAGDTDTQYF
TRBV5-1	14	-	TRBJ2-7	CASSSGDQGYEQYF
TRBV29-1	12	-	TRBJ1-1	CSVQEMNTEAFF
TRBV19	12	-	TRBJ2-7	CASSAQFGEQYF
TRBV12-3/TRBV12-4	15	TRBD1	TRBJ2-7	CASSDRGGEVYEQYF
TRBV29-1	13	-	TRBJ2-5	CSVEVVAGETQYF
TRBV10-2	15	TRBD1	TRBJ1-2	CASSEFRGQHYGYTF
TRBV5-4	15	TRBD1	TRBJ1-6	CASGFRDREYSPLHF
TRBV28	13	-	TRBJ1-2	CASSLGQFYGYTF
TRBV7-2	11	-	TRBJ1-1	CASSLSRKAFF
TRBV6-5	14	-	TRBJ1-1	CASSYSLGLGEAFF
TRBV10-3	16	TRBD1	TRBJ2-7	CTISEGATTGLYEQYF
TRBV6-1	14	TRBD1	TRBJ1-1	CASGVGQGGTEAFF
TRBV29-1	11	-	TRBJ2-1	CSVRDYNEQFF
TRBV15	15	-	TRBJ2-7	CATSPLAGTPYEQYF
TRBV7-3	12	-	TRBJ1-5	CPSSLFNQPQHF
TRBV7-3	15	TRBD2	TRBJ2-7	CASSYGLEDTYEQYF
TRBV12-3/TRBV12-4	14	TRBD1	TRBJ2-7	CASSLRQGINEQYF
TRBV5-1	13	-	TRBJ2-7	CASSPGTKYEQYF
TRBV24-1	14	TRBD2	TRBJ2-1	CATSDKGAGNEQFF
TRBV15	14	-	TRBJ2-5	CATSRDGTGAAQYF
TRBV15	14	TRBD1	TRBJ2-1	CATSSTGGRNEQFF
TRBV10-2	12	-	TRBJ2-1	CASSHDYNEQFF
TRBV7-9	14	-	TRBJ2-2	CASSPQGFSGELFF
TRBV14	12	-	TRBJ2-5	CASSQVLETQYF
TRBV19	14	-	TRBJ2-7	CASSPSTGVYEQYF